This entry concerns a single T cell receptor (beta chain). This same CDR3 is encoded by further DNA sequences in the sample. This entry comes from a study of shared clonotypes between healthy human individuals. Study background: The donor pool was made up of two women and three men aged 18 to 49.

All participating donors were Caucasian adults from Nashville, Tennessee. Genomic DNA from each subset was divided evenly over several immunoSEQ plates. This table comes from immunoSEQ multiplex PCR, and its TCRdb copy is limited to in-frame clones, with some not included. The sample carries around 1,100,000 clones, around three quarters recorded once. What was sequenced was memory CD4+ T cells from PBMCs. The subset denotes: CD45RA-negative fraction. This receptor was identified in a man between 18 and 29 years old in good health. Some clones in this sample may be carry-over from other donors' samples.

The CDR3 DNA reads TGTGCCAGCAGCTTAAATTCTGGAAACACCATATATTTT. Residues: CASSLNSGNTIYF. The chain couples TRBV7-9 to TRBJ1-3; D is ambiguous. Deletions cut 2 bases from V and 1 base from J, with 3 bases between. The CDR3 consists of 13 residues. The V gene's germline CDR1 is SEHNR and CDR2 FQNEAQ (reference sequence).